What follows is one T cell receptor beta chain and its context. This sample stems from a study of blood T cell repertoires in COVID-19. Background on the study: COVID-19 samples collected from the United States, Italy and Spain covered acute and convalescent phases. Nucleic acid was either cDNA or gDNA, and it came from T cells, B-cell-depleted T cells, or PBMCs.

Per the original methods: The assay estimated nucleated cells by amplifying reference gene primers. Sequencing used immunoSEQ multiplex PCR; TCRdb keeps in-frame clones, though not all of them. The V and J calls and clone size are taken from that table; D and trimming were inferred from the DNA. This table holds about 120,000 clones, less than 90% found once. What was sequenced was peripheral blood. The source is an elderly woman with acute or convalescent COVID-19.

The CDR3 sequence is CASSSRDRGTQYF. Written as DNA, the CDR3 is TGTGCCAGCAGCTCCCGGGACAGGGGGACCCAGTACTTC. This chain uses TRBV5-6 with TRBJ2-5; TRBD1 matches at 10 bases. CDR1 is SGHDT and CDR2 is YYEEEE in the germline V gene. The ends lost 3 bases at V and 7 bases at J; junction bases unmatched: 3. The CDR3 extends over 13 amino acids.